These 14 T cell receptor beta chains were sequenced from one sample in a study of blood T cells in healthy people across ages. Then a second PCR, running about 6 to 12 cycles, was carried out with a sample-barcoded 5' primer and a J-beta primer mix. MiXCR, applied by TCRdb to the 5' RACE reads, yields one record per CDR3 protein. The table has 1.5 million to 2 million distinct CDR3 sequences, 34% seen once. Material for sequencing was blood. These receptors originate from a woman in her thirties in good health.

This clonotype was observed a handful of times. The chain couples TRBV5-5 to TRBJ1-1, with TRBD1 as a possible D gene (5 bases). With 5 bases removed from V and 6 bases from J, the gap between germline ends came to 11 bases. Per germline, CDR1 SGHKS and CDR2 YYEKEE (reference sequence). The CDR3 totals 12 residues. In DNA, the CDR3 is TGTGCCAGCAGTGACGGGGGGGCTGAAGCTTTCTTT. Translated, it gives CASSDGGAEAFF.

The chain couples TRBV4-1 to TRBJ2-7; no clear D gene. This CDR3 spans 14 amino acids. The V gene lost 1 base and the J gene lost 3 bases, with 10 bases spanning the gap. CDR1 and CDR2 (germline): MGHRA, YSYEKL. For the CDR3, the DNA is TGCGCCAGCAGCCAAGGAGAGGTAGGCTACGAGCAGTACTTC. It yields the protein CASSQGEVGYEQYF.

This clonotype occurred many times. The V call is TRBV7-9, the J call TRBJ1-1; weak D call: TRBD1 (5 bases). V was trimmed by 7 bases and J by 4 bases, leaving 13 bases between them. Germline assignment: CDR1 SEHNR and CDR2 FQNEAQ (reference sequence). This CDR3 has 13 residues. The CDR3 sequence is CASTPGVSTEAFF. The CDR3 nucleotides read TGTGCCAGCACCCCGGGGGTGAGCACTGAAGCTTTCTTT.

This clonotype was seen a single time. The chain couples TRBV9 to TRBJ2-3; D possibly corresponds to TRBD1 (8 bases). There are 15 residues in the CDR3. Trimming took 0 bases from V and 9 from J, leaving 17 bases between them. CDR1 is SGDLS, CDR2 YYNGEE, per germline. The CDR3 coding sequence is TGTGCCAGCAGCGTAGTACCAGGGGGCGGGAGCACGCAGTATTTT. Its translation: CASSVVPGGGSTQYF.

This clonotype came up a few times. The gene calls are TRBV6-5 and TRBJ2-7, with 13 nucleotides matching TRBD2. The J call may be incorrect, as the DNA end agrees better with TRBJ2-5. The CDR3 has 15 residues. Germline CDR1 MNHEY, CDR2 SVGAGI. CDR3 loop: CASSTGTSGIKTQYF. The CDR3 DNA follows: TGTGCCAGCAGTACCGGGACTAGCGGGATCAAGACCCAGTACTTC.

This clonotype was seen a few times. The chain is built from TRBV28 and TRBJ1-1, with 10 positions matching TRBD1. Per germline, CDR1 MDHEN and CDR2 SYDVKM. The CDR3 consists of 16 residues. The junction had 13 bases not matched to a gene; V was cut back by 7 bases and J by 5 bases. For the CDR3, the DNA is TGTGCCAGCATTATCCCCGGTGGGACAGGGGTTACTGAAGCTTTCTTT. This sequence encodes CASIIPGGTGVTEAFF.

The V gene is TRBV7-2, the J gene TRBJ2-3, with D tentatively TRBD1 or TRBD2 (6 bases each). V shed 5 bases and J shed 3 bases, with 18 bases lying between them. The CDR3 is 16 amino acids. The V gene's germline CDR1 is SGHTA and CDR2 FQGNSA. The CDR3 sequence: CASSQPRGRWTDTQYF. The CDR3 coding sequence is TGTGCCAGCAGCCAACCCCGGGGGCGGTGGACAGATACGCAGTATTTT.

Concerning this clonotype: At one boundary the junction diverges from the germline segment, which might be a read error. V and J are TRBV6-1 and TRBJ2-3, with TRBD2 identical over 9 bases. Per germline, CDR1 MNHNS and CDR2 SASEGT. This CDR3 is 14 amino acids long. CDR3 in amino acids: CASRRLAATDAQYF. DNA of the CDR3: TGTGCCAGCCGGCGACTAGCGGCCACAGATGCGCAGTATTTT.

The chain combines TRBV10-2 with TRBJ2-3; maybe TRBD1 (5 bases). This CDR3 spans 16 amino acids. Germline V gene lookup returns CDR1 WSHSY and CDR2 SAAADI. V shed 5 bases and J shed 2 bases, with 17 bases lying between them. The CDR3 spells CASSPSDTAITDTQYF. The DNA of the CDR3 is TGCGCCAGCAGTCCCTCGGACACGGCAATCACAGATACGCAGTATTTT.

The V and J genes are TRBV3-1 and TRBJ1-4; 7 positions agree with TRBD1. J gave up 5 bases and V 0 bases, and 6 bases lay outside the gene matches. Germline CDR1 reads LGHDT; CDR2 reads YNNKEL (reference sequence). This CDR3 region has 16 residues. The CDR3 bases are TGTGCCAGCAGCCAAGAACTGACAGGGAGGAATGAAAAACTGTTTTTT. Its translation: CASSQELTGRNEKLFF.

This clonotype has more than one count but fewer than ten. CDR3 bases: TGTGCCAGCAGCTTGGTCGGGGGGGCCGCAGATACGCAGTATTTT. This encodes CASSLVGGAADTQYF. The chain carries TRBV5-4 and TRBJ2-3; 8 bases are shared with TRBD2. Germline trimming cut 0 bases from V and 4 bases from J; bases unmatched to any gene: 4. Germline CDR1 and CDR2: SGHNT and YYREEE (reference sequence). This CDR3 comprises 15 residues.

This clonotype has just a few counts. The chain employs TRBV7-2 and TRBJ1-5; D remains ambiguous. Trimming took off 0 bases at V and 11 bases at J, with 8 bases between the two ends. The CDR3 consists of 12 residues. Germline CDR1 is SGHTA and CDR2 is FQGNSA. CDR3 in amino acids: CASSLAPGAQHF. The DNA of the CDR3 is TGTGCCAGCAGCTTAGCCCCCGGGGCCCAGCATTTT.

The chain links TRBV5-1 to TRBJ2-1, with TRBD2 matching over 7 bases. CDR3 length: 18 amino acids. Germline CDR1 SGHRS, CDR2 YFSETQ. Trimming cost V 0 bases and J 4 bases; bases outside gene matches: 13. CDR3 in amino acids: CASSLANKASGRYNEQFF. The CDR3 coding sequence is TGCGCCAGCAGCTTGGCTAATAAGGCTAGCGGTAGATACAATGAGCAGTTCTTC.

This clonotype showed up just a few times. The V call is TRBV28, the J call TRBJ2-1, with TRBD2 identical over 9 bases. The CDR3 runs to 15 residues. CDR1 and CDR2 (germline): MDHEN, SYDVKM. The ends lost 7 bases at V and 10 bases at J; junction bases unmatched: 14. Here the CDR3 reads CASTLLSGGPGEQFF. CDR3 bases: TGTGCCAGCACCCTTCTAAGCGGGGGGCCTGGGGAGCAGTTCTTC.